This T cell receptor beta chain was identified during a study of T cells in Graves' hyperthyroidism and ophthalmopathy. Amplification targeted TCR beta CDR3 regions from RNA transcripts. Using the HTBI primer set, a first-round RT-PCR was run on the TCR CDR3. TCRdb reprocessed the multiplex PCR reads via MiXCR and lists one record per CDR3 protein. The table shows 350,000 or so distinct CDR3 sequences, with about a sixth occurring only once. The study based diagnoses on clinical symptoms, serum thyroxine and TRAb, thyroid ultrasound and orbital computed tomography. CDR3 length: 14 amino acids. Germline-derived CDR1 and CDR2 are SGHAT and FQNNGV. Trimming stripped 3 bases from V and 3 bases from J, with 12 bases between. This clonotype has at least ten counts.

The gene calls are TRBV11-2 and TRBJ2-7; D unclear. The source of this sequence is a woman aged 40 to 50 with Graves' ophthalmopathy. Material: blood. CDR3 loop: CASSFSGTNYEQYF. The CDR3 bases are TGTGCCAGCAGCTTTTCGGGCACAAACTACGAGCAGTACTTC.